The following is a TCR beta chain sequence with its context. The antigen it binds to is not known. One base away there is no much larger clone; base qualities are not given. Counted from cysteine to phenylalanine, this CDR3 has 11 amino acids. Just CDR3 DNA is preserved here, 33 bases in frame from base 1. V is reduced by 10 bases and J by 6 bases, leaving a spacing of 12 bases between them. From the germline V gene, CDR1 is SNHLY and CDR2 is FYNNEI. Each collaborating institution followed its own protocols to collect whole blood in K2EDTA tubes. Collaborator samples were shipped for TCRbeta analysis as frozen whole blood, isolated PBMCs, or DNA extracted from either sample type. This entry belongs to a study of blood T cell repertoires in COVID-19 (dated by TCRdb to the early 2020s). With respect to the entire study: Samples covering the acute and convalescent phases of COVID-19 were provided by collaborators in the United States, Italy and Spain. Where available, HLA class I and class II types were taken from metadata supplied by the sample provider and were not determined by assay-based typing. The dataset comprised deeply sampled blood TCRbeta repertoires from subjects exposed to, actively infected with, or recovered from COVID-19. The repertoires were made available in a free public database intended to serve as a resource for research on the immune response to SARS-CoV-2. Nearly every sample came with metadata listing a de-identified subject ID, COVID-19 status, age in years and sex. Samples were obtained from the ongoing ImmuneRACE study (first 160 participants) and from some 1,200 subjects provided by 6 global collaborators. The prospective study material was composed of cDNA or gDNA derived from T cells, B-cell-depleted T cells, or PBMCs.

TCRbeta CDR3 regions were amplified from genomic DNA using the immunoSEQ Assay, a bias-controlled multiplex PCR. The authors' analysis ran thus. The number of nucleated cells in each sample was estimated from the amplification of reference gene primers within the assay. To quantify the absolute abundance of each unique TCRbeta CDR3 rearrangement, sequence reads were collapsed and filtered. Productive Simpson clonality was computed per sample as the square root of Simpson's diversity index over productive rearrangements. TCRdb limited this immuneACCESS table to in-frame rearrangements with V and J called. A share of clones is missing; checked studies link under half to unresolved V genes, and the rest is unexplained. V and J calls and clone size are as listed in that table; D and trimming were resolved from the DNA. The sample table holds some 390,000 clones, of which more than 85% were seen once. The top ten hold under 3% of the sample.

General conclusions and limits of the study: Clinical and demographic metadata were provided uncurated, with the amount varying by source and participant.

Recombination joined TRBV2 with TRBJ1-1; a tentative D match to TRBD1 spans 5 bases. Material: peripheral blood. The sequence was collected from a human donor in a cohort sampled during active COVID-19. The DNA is TGTGCCACCCGGGGGGGGGCTGAAGCTTTCTTT. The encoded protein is CATRGGAEAFF.